One TCR beta chain is described in this entry. The germline V gene encodes CDR1 SGHDT and CDR2 YYEEEE. This CDR3 has 12 amino acids. Germline trimming cut 2 bases from V and 14 bases from J; bases unmatched to any gene: 2. The data belong to a study of blood T cell repertoires in COVID-19. Across the study: COVID-19 samples collected from the United States, Italy and Spain covered acute and convalescent phases. T cells, B-cell-depleted T cells, or PBMCs provided the cDNA or gDNA that served as material.

In the original workflow: Nucleated cell number was recorded as an estimate derived from reference gene primer amplification. The protocol was immunoSEQ multiplex PCR, while the TCRdb copy is restricted to in-frame clones and leaves out a portion. V and J calls and clone size are as listed in that table; D and trimming were resolved from the DNA. The profile shows around 150,000 clones, about 91% of them singletons. J is TRBJ2-3 and V is TRBV5-6; the match to TRBD2 covers 13 bases. The sequence derives from an older woman who had recovered from COVID-19. Sequencing used peripheral blood. The CDR3 DNA reads as TGTGCCAGCAGCTTAGGACTAGCGGGGGTGTATTTT. This translates into CASSLGLAGVYF.